This TCR beta chain was captured by sequencing in a study of identical twins. Study results and limitations: Sharing of beta out-of-frame sequences by twins showed a weaker excess. One should note that invariant MAIT and iNKT cells could partly confound zero-insertion analyses.

Trimming stripped 4 bases from V and 7 bases from J, with 14 bases between. The CDR3 covers 15 residues. CDR1 is MNHEY and CDR2 is SMNVEV in the germline V gene (reference sequence). MiXCR, run by TCRdb on the 5' RACE reads, gives a single entry per CDR3 protein. The table shows roughly 1.6 million distinct CDR3 sequences, with roughly 35% occurring only once. In the case of this clonotype: Antigen unknown.

Healthy Caucasians alone served as donors. Sequenced material: cord blood. This chain joins TRBV27 and TRBJ1-6; maybe TRBD1 (5 bases). The receptor was isolated from a newborn girl in good health. The DNA of the CDR3 is TGTGCCAGCAGTTGGGCCAGGGAGGGGAATTCACCCCTCCACTTT. Encoded protein: CASSWAREGNSPLHF.